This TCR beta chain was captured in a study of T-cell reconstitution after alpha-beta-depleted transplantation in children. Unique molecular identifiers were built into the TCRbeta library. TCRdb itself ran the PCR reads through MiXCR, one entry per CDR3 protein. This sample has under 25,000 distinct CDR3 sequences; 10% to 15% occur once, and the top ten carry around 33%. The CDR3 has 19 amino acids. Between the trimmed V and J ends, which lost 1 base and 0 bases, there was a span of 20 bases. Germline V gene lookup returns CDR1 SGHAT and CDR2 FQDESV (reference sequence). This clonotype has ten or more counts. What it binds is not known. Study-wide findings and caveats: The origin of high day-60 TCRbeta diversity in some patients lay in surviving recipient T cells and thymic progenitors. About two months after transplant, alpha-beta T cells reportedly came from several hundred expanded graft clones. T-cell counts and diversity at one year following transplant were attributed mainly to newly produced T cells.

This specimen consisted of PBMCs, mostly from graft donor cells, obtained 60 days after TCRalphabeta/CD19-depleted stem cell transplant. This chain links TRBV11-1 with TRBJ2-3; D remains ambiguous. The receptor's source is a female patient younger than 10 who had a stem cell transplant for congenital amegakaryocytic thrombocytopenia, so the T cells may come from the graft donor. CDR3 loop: CASSLGLRFSPSSTDTQYF. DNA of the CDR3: TGTGCCAGCAGCTTAGGGCTTAGGTTTAGCCCCTCGAGCACAGATACGCAGTATTTT.